The TCR beta chain under discussion was sequenced for a study of cytomegalovirus exposure and HLA in healthy donors listed by TCRdb under 2017. General notes on the study: An earlier analysis of under 600 of the donors reported approximately 300 Gb of sequence data and roughly 100 million unique TCR beta sequences from 150 million to 200 million T cells. Roughly 300 gigabases of sequencing data and tens of millions of unique TCR sequences were included in an early release covering about 620 HLA-typed donors. Among the approximately 400 genotyped donors, more than 70% belonged to the genetic ancestry cluster associated with self-reported Caucasian donors. The study aimed to test whether signatures of past pathogen exposure could be identified by cataloging public T cell receptors. Using immunosequencing, the study profiled T cell repertoires from fewer than 850 subjects and related those repertoires to cytomegalovirus serostatus. A separate validation cohort of roughly 130 different subjects was used in addition to the roughly 700-subject first cohort. To predict cytomegalovirus infection status, the study combined high-throughput TCR immunosequencing, statistical association of individual TCRs with disease status, and machine learning. A later analysis re-examined previously published TCR beta repertoires from about 700 donors and added high-resolution HLA genotyping to investigate patterns of TCR occurrence. Rather than using new phenotypic data, the later analysis identified candidate immune exposures from TCR beta sequences and from how often those sequences occurred across donors. An earlier analysis of 587 of the donors used high-throughput TCR beta sequencing to judge whether each TCR beta V gene segment behaved as functional or pseudogenic. Donor age, sex, ethnicity and CMV serostatus were compiled together with the repertoire data. A later genetic analysis took genome-wide SNP genotypes for about 65% of the 666 donors and used that subset as a discovery cohort. All discovery cohort repertoires had been generated using a single sequencing platform. HLA typing included class I and class II loci at four-digit resolution. The number of typed donors differed by locus: about 629-630 for A, B, C, DRB1 and DQB1; 522 for DQA1; around 610 for DPA1; and approximately 450 for DPB1. Because of strong linkage in the cohort, roughly five DR-DQ haplotypes were treated as single units for association and clustering. Among under 450 genotyped donors of the cohort, an average of approximately 240,000 unique TCR beta nucleotide sequences were sequenced per donor, roughly a sixth of them non-productive.

The study at large found these results: In a later genetic analysis, a missense DCLRE1C variant was associated with V-gene and J-gene trimming of TCR beta chains, and the association was replicated in an independent cohort. A later genetic analysis reported fewer N-insertions in productive TCRs among donors in an Asian-associated ancestry cluster than the roughly 640-donor mean. In an earlier analysis of approximately 590 of the donors, most TCR beta V segments were observed in productive rearrangements about 87% or about 30% of the time, broadly matching IMGT annotations. Because HLA typing was unavailable for some donors at each locus, only the typed subset was used in association tests. According to a later analysis, parvovirus B19, influenza, CMV and Epstein-Barr virus appeared linked to several top co-occurrence clusters. The classifier was reported to diagnose cytomegalovirus status with high specificity and sensitivity in both the original and validation cohorts. According to a later analysis, most CMV-associated TCR beta chains appeared to be HLA-restricted, and the HLA associations seemed to be driven largely by CMV exposure. Correlated functional status among segregating V segments might reflect linkage disequilibrium, but an unknown experimental factor could not be ruled out. A cluster of highly shared sequence variants was judged likely to be a technical artifact of the sequencing pipeline. The study gave a list of 150 to 200 TCR beta chains associated with cytomegalovirus. In vitro tests confirmed that a few of the cytomegalovirus-associated TCR beta chains recognize cytomegalovirus antigens. A further reported finding was that TCR beta sequences accurately predicted the HLA-A and HLA-B alleles for most subjects in the first cohort. When HLA alleles, especially DR and DQ, strongly co-occurred, TCR associations were difficult to assign to individual alleles. Because counts were too low, 15 to 20 rarely observed V segments, including chromosome 9 orphons, were excluded from the earlier analysis of some 540 of the donors. Most TCR sequences were observed very rarely across donors, whereas some public TCRs were present in many individuals. A later analysis found that HLA-associated TCR beta chains were more clonally expanded and had lower generation probabilities than equally common non-associated chains. Only TCR beta chains were sequenced in this cohort, and the absence of alpha or paired-chain data limited detectable features. The only immune exposure information available for the cohort was CMV serostatus. According to the authors, the approach could potentially be generalized to other disease states and immunological phenotypes. The presence/absence analyses assumed that sequencing depth was roughly uniform across donors, and that assumption may not be true. At a false discovery rate of 0.05, a later analysis linked about 16,000 TCR beta sequences to specific HLA alleles. A later analysis found that TCR association rates varied across HLA loci, with DRB1 alleles showing the most associated TCRs and HLA-C alleles the fewest.

Receptor libraries were prepared by the immunoSEQ multiplex PCR assay. For the multiplex PCR, a mixture combining 60 forward primers for TCR Vbeta segments and 13 reverse primers for TCR Jbeta segments was used. The CDR3 region of rearranged TCR beta genes was amplified from genomic DNA with a multiplex PCR assay. The amplified TCR beta libraries were sequenced on the Illumina HiSeq System as 87-base-pair reads. Concerning the study's data processing: In a later analysis, tens of millions of unique TCR beta chains were counted across the 666 repertoires, and approximately 11 million of these chains were shared by at least two donors. To remove PCR and sequencing errors, raw reads were error-corrected and collapsed into unique sequences using a nearest-neighbor algorithm that merged closely related sequences. Alignment of CDR3 sequences to IMGT reference sequences was used to assign V, D and J gene segments. For a sequence to be retained, a match of at least six nucleotides to both a V gene segment and a J gene segment was required. A rearrangement was called productive if the CDR3 had no stop codons and remained in frame with V and J, and every other rearrangement was called non-productive. CDR3 was defined by IMGT convention, running from the second conserved V-encoded cysteine to the conserved J-encoded phenylalanine. The earlier analysis of 500 to 650 of the donors excluded any sequence lacking an unambiguous match to a single V gene segment. An earlier analysis of 500 to 700 of the donors classified V segments as functional when productive rearrangements were above 56.7% and as segregating when the standard deviation between donors was above 5%. To diagnose cytomegalovirus status from the catalog of TCR beta chain sequences, a statistical classification framework was built. In a later analysis, V and J genes were assigned by comparing TCR nucleotide sequences against IMGT/GENE-DB human TR gene sequences. A later analysis assigned CDR3 sequences and most-parsimonious VDJ recombination scenarios with the TCRdist pipeline. In a later analysis, every TCR beta chain was defined by the combination of its CDR3 amino acid sequence and its V-gene family, and reads without a unique V-gene family were dropped. As a way to deal with suspected cross-contamination and a sequencing artifact, a later analysis dropped 500 to 700 nucleotide sequences that were highly shared and had low generation probability. In a later analysis, a clonal expansion index for each public chain was calculated from normalized within-repertoire ranks of inferred template counts. Generation probabilities in a later analysis came from a VDJ recombination model fitted to out-of-frame rearrangements, and those results were checked against IGoR. A later analysis scored TCR-TCR, TCR-HLA and TCR-CMV co-occurrence with hypergeometric tests, applying a repertoire-size bias correction to TCR pairs. A later analysis estimated false discovery rates by permuting HLA or CMV assignments 20 times. A later analysis grouped co-occurring TCRs with DBSCAN, adding TCRdist sequence similarity when clustering within HLA-allele-positive subsets. Repertoires with fewer than 30,000 or more than 120,000 public chains were left out of co-occurrence clustering, as were five repertoires with anomalous nucleotide sharing. This immuneACCESS table, as held by TCRdb, lists in-frame sequences with V and J called but not all clones. Of the missing ones, under half trace to an unresolved V gene in checked studies; the others have no known cause. The V and J calls and clone size were taken over from that table, and D and trimming were inferred from the DNA. A total of approximately 120,000 clones appear in this sample, 60% to 85% of them only once. The ten largest clonotypes hold 6.3% of the sample.

The cohort comprised more than 550 healthy bone marrow donors. Cohort members were all nominally healthy when sampled, although unrecorded immune exposures were likely present. The donor tested CMV seronegative and was one of the 352 seronegative cohort members. Each donor provided a peripheral blood sample, and peripheral blood mononuclear cells were used for TCR beta sequencing. Genomic DNA extraction from the blood cell samples was performed with the Qiagen DNeasy Blood Extraction Kit. In regard to this clone: There is no known antigen for this receptor. The sample holds no much larger clone one base away, and base qualities are not on file.

This TCR derives from a woman in her forties in good health and CMV-seronegative. The sample was PBMCs.

The CDR3 protein is CASRQNSGRARREQYF. The base sequence is TGTGCCAGCCGACAGAACAGCGGGAGGGCCCGTAGGGAGCAGTACTTC. The chain joins TRBV2 to TRBJ2-7; 10 central nucleotides agree with TRBD2. The CDR3 measures 16 amino acids from cysteine to phenylalanine. Kept here is only the CDR3 DNA, which spans 48 bases and is read in frame from base 1. CDR1 and CDR2 (SNHLY, FYNNEI) derive from the germline V gene. The junction shows trimming of 8 bases on V and 7 bases on J, and the gene matches do not reach 17 bases of it.